This is a list of T cell receptor beta chains from one sample in a study of long-term antiretroviral therapy in people with HIV. Only in-frame clones appear in the TCRdb table, and some are missing; sequencing was by immunoSEQ multiplex PCR. The table includes more than 20,000 clones, 84% detected once. The sequences come from unsorted PBMCs, collected 0.5 years before starting antiretroviral therapy. The receptor source for this set is a middle-aged man with HIV. CDR3s include the opening cysteine and the closing phenylalanine or tryptophan. The order of the fields is CDR3 DNA, CDR3 protein, J gene, V gene, clone size, D gene. A D gene is named only where the DNA matches it firmly. Part of the rows lack a size; the others show once, few, many or a class for expanded clones.

CDR3nt: TGTGCCAGCAGCTCTAGACAGGGTAAAGTGGAAGAGACCCAGTACTTC; CDR3aa: CASSSRQGKVEETQYF; j_gene: TRBJ2-5; v_gene: TRBV11-2; abundance: .; d_gene: TRBD1
CDR3nt: TGTGCCAGCAGCTCCGCCCGACACACAGATACGCAGTATTTT; CDR3aa: CASSSARHTDTQYF; j_gene: TRBJ2-3; v_gene: TRBV7-2; abundance: .; d_gene: .
CDR3nt: TGTGCCATCCCAGAAGGAGGGATTTGTGAAAAACTGTTTTTT; CDR3aa: CAIPEGGICEKLFF; j_gene: TRBJ1-4; v_gene: TRBV10-3; abundance: .; d_gene: .
CDR3nt: TGTGCCAGCAGCCCCGGCGCACTAGGGGGGACTGAAGCTTTCTTT; CDR3aa: CASSPGALGGTEAFF; j_gene: TRBJ1-1; v_gene: TRBV14; abundance: few; d_gene: .
CDR3nt: TGTGCCTGGAGTGTAACTAGCTACGAGCAGTACTTC; CDR3aa: CAWSVTSYEQYF; j_gene: TRBJ2-7; v_gene: TRBV30; abundance: .; d_gene: .
CDR3nt: TGTGCCAGCAGTTTATTCGGGACCTTCAATGAGCAGTTCTTC; CDR3aa: CASSLFGTFNEQFF; j_gene: TRBJ2-1; v_gene: TRBV28; abundance: .; d_gene: .
CDR3nt: TGTGCCACCAGCAGAGGTTTCCTTAATGAAAAACTGTTTTTT; CDR3aa: CATSRGFLNEKLFF; j_gene: TRBJ1-4; v_gene: TRBV15; abundance: .; d_gene: .
CDR3nt: TGCGCCAGCAGCCAGGGGACAGGGTCGGAACAGCCCCAGCATTTT; CDR3aa: CASSQGTGSEQPQHF; j_gene: TRBJ1-5; v_gene: TRBV4-3; abundance: .; d_gene: TRBD1
CDR3nt: TGTGCCAGCAGCCCGCGGGGGGGATCCTACGAGCAGTACTTC; CDR3aa: CASSPRGGSYEQYF; j_gene: TRBJ2-7; v_gene: TRBV9; abundance: .; d_gene: TRBD2
CDR3nt: TGTGCCAGCAGCCCCCGGGCTTGGGATGAGCAGTTCTTC; CDR3aa: CASSPRAWDEQFF; j_gene: TRBJ2-1; v_gene: TRBV7-6; abundance: few; d_gene: .
CDR3nt: TGTGCCAGCAGCTTTTCCGCGGGGGGGAACACCATATATTTT; CDR3aa: CASSFSAGGNTIYF; j_gene: TRBJ1-3; v_gene: TRBV5-4; abundance: .; d_gene: .
CDR3nt: TGTGCCAGCCGCTCTCGGGAGGCTAATGAAAAACTGTTTTTT; CDR3aa: CASRSREANEKLFF; j_gene: TRBJ1-4; v_gene: TRBV7-9; abundance: .; d_gene: .
CDR3nt: TGTGCCAGCAGCTTAGCGCGGACCCAAGCTAACTATGGCTACACCTTC; CDR3aa: CASSLARTQANYGYTF; j_gene: TRBJ1-2; v_gene: TRBV7-9; abundance: .; d_gene: .
CDR3nt: TGTGCCAGCAGCCCGCTCGGGGGTCAAGGCAATCAGCCCCAGCATTTT; CDR3aa: CASSPLGGQGNQPQHF; j_gene: TRBJ1-5; v_gene: TRBV7-8; abundance: .; d_gene: .
CDR3nt: TGTGCCAGCAGCTTAGAAGACAATGAGCAGTTCTTC; CDR3aa: CASSLEDNEQFF; j_gene: TRBJ2-1; v_gene: TRBV7-3; abundance: .; d_gene: .
CDR3nt: TGCGCCAGCAGCTCCCGTACAGGGGAAGGGGAGACCCAGTACTTC; CDR3aa: CASSSRTGEGETQYF; j_gene: TRBJ2-5; v_gene: TRBV5-1; abundance: .; d_gene: TRBD1
CDR3nt: TGTGCCAGCAGATCCCTTGGAAGGAACACTGAAGCTTTCTTT; CDR3aa: CASRSLGRNTEAFF; j_gene: TRBJ1-1; v_gene: TRBV28; abundance: .; d_gene: .